This TCR beta chain derives from a study of OX40 agonist ivuxolimab in advanced cancers. A history of autoimmune disease or systemic immunosuppression excluded patients. Baseline was the first blood sampling point, followed by cycle 4 day 1 and cycle 7 day 1. This CDR3 is 14 amino acids long. Germline V gene lookup returns CDR1 LGHNA and CDR2 YSLEER. The V end lost 4 bases, the J end lost 1 base, and 10 bases lay between the germline ends. Worth noting for this clone: Its antigen is still unknown.

Study findings and constraints: There was clonal expansion of CD4+ and CD8+ blood T cells by week 6 at 0.1 to 3.0 mg/kg. On average, CD8+ T cells showed a greater number of expanded clones than CD4+.

Clones were sequenced by immunoSEQ multiplex PCR, and TCRdb holds only the in-frame ones, with some missing. The sample records tens of thousands of clones, less than 90% being singletons. The rearrangement uses TRBV4-3 and TRBJ1-2, with D maybe TRBD1 (5 bases). The sequences come from CD4+ or CD8+ T cells sorted from blood, collected in a trial of the OX40 agonist ivuxolimab. The clonotype comes from an adult with an advanced solid tumor such as melanoma, head and neck, liver or kidney cancer. The CDR3 sequence is CASSPRQGNYGYTF. The CDR3 bases are TGCGCCAGCAGCCCCCGGCAGGGTAACTATGGCTACACCTTC.